The TCR beta chain described here comes from a study of control samples from healthy donors and cancer patients. Repertoires were generated with immunoSEQ multiplex PCR, while TCRdb's copy carries only in-frame clones and drops some. The top ten hold approximately 1.5% of the sample, which has 200,000 or so clones, roughly 94% seen once. V lost 6 bases, J lost 9 bases, and 30 bases lay in between. The CDR3 is 19 residues long. Germline V CDR1 and CDR2: MNHEY, SMNVEV (reference sequence). This sequence joins TRBV27 and TRBJ1-6; the D gene is possibly TRBD1 (6 bases). What was sequenced was blood. The sequence was obtained from a man aged 50 to 60 in good health. The CDR3 region is CASSFRRTVNDPYGSPLHF. The CDR3 region has the DNA TGTGCCAGCAGCTTCCGGCGGACAGTAAACGATCCTTATGGTTCACCCCTCCACTTT.